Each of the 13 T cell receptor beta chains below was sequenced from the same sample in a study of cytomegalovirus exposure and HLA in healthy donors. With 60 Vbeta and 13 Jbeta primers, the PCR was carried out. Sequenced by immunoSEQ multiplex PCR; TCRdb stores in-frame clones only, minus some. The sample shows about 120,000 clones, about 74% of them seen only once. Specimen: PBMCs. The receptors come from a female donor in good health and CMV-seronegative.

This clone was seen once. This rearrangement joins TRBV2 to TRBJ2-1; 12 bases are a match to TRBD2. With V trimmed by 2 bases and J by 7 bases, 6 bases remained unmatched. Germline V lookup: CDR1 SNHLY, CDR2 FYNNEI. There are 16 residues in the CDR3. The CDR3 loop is CASSERLAGGRNEQFF. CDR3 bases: TGTGCCAGCAGTGAACGGCTAGCGGGGGGGCGGAATGAGCAGTTCTTC.

The CDR3 DNA reads TGTGCCAGCAGTTTATCAGGGGCTAACTATGGCTACACCTTC. This translates into CASSLSGANYGYTF. The rearrangement joins TRBV27 to TRBJ1-2, with D maybe TRBD1 (5 bases). CDR3 length: 14 residues. The V gene's germline CDR1 is MNHEY and CDR2 SMNVEV (reference sequence). Trimming took off 0 bases at V and 0 bases at J, with 5 bases between the two ends.

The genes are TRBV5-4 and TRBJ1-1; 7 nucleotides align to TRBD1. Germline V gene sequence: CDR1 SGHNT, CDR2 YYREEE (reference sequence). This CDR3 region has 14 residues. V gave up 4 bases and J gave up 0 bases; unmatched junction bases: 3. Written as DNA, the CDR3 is TGTGCCAGCAGCCTGACAGGGATGAACACTGAAGCTTTCTTT. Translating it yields CASSLTGMNTEAFF.

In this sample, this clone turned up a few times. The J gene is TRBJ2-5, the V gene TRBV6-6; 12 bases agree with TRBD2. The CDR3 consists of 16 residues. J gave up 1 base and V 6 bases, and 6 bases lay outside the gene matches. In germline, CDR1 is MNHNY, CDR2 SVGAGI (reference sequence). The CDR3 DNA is TGTGCCAGCAGCCTCCAGACTAGCGGGGGCCAAGAGACCCAGTACTTC. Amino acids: CASSLQTSGGQETQYF.

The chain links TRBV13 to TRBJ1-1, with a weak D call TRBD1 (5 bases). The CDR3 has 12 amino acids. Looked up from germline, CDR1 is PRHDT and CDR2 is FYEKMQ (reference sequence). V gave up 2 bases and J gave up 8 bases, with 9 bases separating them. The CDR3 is CASSLLGGEAFF. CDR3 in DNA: TGTGCCAGCAGCTTACTGGGGGGAGAAGCTTTCTTT.

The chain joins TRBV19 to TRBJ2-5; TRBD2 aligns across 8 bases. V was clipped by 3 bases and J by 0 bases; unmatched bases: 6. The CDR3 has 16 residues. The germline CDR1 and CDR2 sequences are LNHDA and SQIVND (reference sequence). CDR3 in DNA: TGTGCCAGTAGTATCGGGATAGCGGGAAACCAAGAGACCCAGTACTTC. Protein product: CASSIGIAGNQETQYF. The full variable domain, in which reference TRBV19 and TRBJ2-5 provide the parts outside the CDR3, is DGGITQSPKYLFRKEGQNVTLSCEQNLNHDAMYWYRQDPGQGLRLIYYSQIVNDFQKGDIAEGYSVSREKKESFPLTVTSAQKNPTAFYLCASSIGIAGNQETQYFGPGTRLLVL.

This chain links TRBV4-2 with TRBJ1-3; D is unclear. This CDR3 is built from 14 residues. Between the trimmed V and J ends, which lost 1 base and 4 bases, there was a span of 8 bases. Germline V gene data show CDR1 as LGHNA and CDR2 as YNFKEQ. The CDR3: CASSQVSTGNTIYF. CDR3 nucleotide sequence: TGTGCCAGCAGCCAAGTATCGACAGGAAACACCATATATTTT.

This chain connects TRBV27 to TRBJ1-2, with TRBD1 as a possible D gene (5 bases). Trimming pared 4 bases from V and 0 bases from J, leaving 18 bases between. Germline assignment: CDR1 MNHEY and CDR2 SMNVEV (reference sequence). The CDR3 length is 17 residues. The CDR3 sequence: CASSSQRRGHPNYGYTF. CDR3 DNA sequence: TGTGCCAGCAGTTCCCAAAGGCGGGGCCACCCTAACTATGGCTACACCTTC.

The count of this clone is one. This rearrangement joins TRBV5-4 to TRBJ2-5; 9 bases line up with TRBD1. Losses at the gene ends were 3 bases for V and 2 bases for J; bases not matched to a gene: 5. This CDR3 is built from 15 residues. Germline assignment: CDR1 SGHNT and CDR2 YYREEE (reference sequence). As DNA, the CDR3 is TGTGCCAGCAGCTACCTAGGACAGGGGCAAGAGACCCAGTACTTC. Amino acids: CASSYLGQGQETQYF.

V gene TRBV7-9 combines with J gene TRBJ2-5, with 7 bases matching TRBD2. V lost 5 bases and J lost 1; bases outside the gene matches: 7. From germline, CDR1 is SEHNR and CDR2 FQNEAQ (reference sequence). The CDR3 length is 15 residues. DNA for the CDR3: TGTGCCAGCAGCCAGGGCGGGGGTTTCCAAGAGACCCAGTACTTC. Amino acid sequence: CASSQGGGFQETQYF.

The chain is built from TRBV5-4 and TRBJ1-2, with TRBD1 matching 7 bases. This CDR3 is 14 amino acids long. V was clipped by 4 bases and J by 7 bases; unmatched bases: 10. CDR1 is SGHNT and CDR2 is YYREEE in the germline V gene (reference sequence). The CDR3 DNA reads TGTGCCAGCAGCCACAAGGGGGCCCAGAGTGGCTACACCTTC. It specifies CASSHKGAQSGYTF.

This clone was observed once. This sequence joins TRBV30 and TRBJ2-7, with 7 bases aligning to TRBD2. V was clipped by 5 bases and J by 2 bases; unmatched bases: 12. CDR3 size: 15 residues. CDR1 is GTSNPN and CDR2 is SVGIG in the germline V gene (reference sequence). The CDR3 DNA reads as TGTGCCTGGCAACCTATTGGGGGAGGGGCCTACGAGCAGTACTTC. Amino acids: CAWQPIGGGAYEQYF.

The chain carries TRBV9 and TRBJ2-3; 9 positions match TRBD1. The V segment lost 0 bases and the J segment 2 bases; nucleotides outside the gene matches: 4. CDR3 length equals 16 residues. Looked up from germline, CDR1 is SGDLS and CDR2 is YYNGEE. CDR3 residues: CASSVDGTGLTDTQYF. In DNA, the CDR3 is TGTGCCAGCAGCGTAGATGGGACAGGGCTCACAGATACGCAGTATTTT. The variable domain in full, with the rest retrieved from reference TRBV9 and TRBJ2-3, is DSGVTQTPKHLITATGQRVTLRCSPRSGDLSVYWYQQSLDQGLQFLIQYYNGEERAKGNILERFSAQQFPDLHSELNLSSLELGDSALYFCASSVDGTGLTDTQYFGPGTRLTVL.